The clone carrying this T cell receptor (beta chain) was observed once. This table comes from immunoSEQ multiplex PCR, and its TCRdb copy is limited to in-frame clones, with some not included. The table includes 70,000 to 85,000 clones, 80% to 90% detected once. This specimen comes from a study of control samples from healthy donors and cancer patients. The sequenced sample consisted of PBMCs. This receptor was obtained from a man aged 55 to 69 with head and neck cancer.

In DNA, the CDR3 is TGTGCCAGCAGCTTGTCGGGACTAGCGGGAGATACGCAGTATTTT. Translated, it gives CASSLSGLAGDTQYF. V gene TRBV7-9 combines with J gene TRBJ2-3; 12 bases fit TRBD2. Trimming cost V 3 bases and J 5 bases; bases outside gene matches: 3. CDR3 length: 15 amino acids. The germline V gene has CDR1 SEHNR and CDR2 FQNEAQ (reference sequence).